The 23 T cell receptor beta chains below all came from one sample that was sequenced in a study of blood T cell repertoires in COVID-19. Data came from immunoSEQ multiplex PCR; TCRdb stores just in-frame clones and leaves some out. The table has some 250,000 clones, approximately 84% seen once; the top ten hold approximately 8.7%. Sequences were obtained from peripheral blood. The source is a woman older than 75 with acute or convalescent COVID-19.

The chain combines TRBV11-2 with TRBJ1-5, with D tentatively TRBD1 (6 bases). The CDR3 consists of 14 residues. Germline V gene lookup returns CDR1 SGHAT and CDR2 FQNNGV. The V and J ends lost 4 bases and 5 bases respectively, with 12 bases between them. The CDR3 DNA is TGTGCCAGCAGCTGGACAGTTTCGGATCAGCCCCAGCATTTT. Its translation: CASSWTVSDQPQHF.

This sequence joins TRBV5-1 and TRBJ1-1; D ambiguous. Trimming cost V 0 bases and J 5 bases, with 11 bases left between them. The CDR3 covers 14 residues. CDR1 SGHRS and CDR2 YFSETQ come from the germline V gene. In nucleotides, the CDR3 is TGCGCCAGCAGCTTGGTAGCCGGGGAAACTGAAGCTTTCTTT. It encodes CASSLVAGETEAFF.

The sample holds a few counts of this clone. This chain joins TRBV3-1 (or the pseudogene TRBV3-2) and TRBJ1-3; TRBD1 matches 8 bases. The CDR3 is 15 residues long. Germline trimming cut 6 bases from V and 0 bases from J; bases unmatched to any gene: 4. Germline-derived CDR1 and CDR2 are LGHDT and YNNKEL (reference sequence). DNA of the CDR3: TGTGCCAGCAGGGACAGGGTTCTCTCTGGAAACACCATATATTTT. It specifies CASRDRVLSGNTIYF.

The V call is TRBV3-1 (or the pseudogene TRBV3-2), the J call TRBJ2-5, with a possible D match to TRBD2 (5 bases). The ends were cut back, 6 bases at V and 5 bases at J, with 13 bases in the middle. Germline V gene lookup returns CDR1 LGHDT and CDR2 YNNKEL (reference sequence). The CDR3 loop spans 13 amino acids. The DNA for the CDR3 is TGTGCCAGCAGGACTAACGAAAGGGAGACCCAGTACTTC. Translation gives CASRTNERETQYF.

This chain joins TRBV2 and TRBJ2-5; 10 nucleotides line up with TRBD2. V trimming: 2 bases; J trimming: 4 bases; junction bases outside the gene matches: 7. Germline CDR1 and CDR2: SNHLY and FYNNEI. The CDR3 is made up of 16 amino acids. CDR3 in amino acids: CASSERRLAGAETQYF. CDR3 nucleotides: TGTGCCAGCAGTGAACGTCGGCTAGCGGGAGCAGAGACCCAGTACTTC.

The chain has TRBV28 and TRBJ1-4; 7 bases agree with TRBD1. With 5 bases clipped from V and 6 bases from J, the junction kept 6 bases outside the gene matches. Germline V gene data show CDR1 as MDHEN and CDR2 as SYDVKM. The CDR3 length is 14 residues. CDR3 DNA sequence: TGTGCCAGCAGTGCCACAGGGGAGGATGAAAAACTGTTTTTT. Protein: CASSATGEDEKLFF.

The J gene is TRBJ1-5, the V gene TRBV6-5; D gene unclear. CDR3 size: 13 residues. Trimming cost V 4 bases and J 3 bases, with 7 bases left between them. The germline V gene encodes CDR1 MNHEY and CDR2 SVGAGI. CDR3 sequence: CASSSVPNQPQHF. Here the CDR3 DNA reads TGTGCCAGCAGTTCCGTCCCCAATCAGCCCCAGCATTTT.

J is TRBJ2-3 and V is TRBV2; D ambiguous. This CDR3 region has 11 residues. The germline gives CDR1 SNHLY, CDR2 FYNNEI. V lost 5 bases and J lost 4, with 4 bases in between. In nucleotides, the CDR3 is TGTGCCAGCAGTCTCGCAGATACGCAGTATTTT. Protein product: CASSLADTQYF.

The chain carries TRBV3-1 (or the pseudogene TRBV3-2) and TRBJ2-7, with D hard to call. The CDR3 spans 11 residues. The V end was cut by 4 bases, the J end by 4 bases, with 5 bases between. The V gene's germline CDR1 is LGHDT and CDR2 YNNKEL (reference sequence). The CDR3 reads CASSLFYEQYF. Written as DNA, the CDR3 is TGTGCCAGCAGCCTATTTTACGAGCAGTACTTC.

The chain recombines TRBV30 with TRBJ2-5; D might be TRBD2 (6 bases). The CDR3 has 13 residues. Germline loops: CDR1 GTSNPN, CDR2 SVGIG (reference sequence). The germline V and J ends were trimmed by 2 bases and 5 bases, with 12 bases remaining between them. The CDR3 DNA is TGTGCCTGGAGTCTAGCGCTCCGCGAGACCCAGTACTTC. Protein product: CAWSLALRETQYF.

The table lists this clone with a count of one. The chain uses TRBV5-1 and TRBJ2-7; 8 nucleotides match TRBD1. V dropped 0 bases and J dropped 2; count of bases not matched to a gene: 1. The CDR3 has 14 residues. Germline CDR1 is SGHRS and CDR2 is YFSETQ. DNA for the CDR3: TGCGCCAGCAGCTTGGCGGGACAGGCCTACGAGCAGTACTTC. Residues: CASSLAGQAYEQYF.

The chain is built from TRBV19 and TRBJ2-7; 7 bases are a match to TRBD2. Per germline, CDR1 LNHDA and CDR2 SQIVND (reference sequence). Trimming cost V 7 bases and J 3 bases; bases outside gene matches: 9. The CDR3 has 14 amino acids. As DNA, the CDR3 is TGTGCCAGTAAAATTAGCGGGTCGAGCTACGAGCAGTACTTC. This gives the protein CASKISGSSYEQYF.

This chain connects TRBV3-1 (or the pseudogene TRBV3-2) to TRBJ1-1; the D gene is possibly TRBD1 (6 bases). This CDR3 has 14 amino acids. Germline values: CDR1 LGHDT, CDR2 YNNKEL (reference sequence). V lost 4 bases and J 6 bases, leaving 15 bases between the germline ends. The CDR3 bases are TGTGCCAGCAGCCTAGGACAGATGGTCGCTGAAGCTTTCTTT. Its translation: CASSLGQMVAEAFF.

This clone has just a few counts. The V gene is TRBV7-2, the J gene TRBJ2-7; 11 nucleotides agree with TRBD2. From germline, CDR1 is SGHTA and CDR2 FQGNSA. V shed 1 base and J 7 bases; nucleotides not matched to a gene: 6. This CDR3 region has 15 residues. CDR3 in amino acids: CASSLVAGGPWEQYF. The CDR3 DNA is TGTGCCAGCAGCTTAGTAGCGGGAGGGCCGTGGGAGCAGTACTTC.

In nucleotides, the CDR3 is TGTGCCAGCAGCTTGCGCCTCCAGGGTGAGCAGTTCTTC. Translation gives CASSLRLQGEQFF. The V and J genes are TRBV7-2 and TRBJ2-1; maybe TRBD1 (5 bases). V shed 3 bases and J shed 9 bases, with 12 bases lying between them. Per germline, CDR1 SGHTA and CDR2 FQGNSA. CDR3 size: 13 residues.

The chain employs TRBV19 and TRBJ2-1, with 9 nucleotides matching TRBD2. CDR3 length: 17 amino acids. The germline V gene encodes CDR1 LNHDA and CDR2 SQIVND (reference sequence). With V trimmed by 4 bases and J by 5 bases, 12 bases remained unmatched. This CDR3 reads CASSRERGVSINNEQFF. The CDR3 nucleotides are TGTGCCAGTAGTAGAGAGCGGGGGGTCTCAATTAACAATGAGCAGTTCTTC.

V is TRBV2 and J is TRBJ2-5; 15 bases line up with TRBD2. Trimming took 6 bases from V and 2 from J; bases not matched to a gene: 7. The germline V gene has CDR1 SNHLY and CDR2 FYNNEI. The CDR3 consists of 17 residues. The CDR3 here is CASRAGTSGGIQETQYF. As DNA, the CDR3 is TGTGCCAGCAGAGCTGGGACTAGCGGGGGGATACAAGAGACCCAGTACTTC. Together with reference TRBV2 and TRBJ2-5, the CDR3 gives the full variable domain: EPEVTQTPSHQVTQMGQEVILRCVPISNHLYFYWYRQILGQKVEFLVSFYNNEISEKSEIFDDQFSVERPDGSNFTLKIRSTKLEDSAMYFCASRAGTSGGIQETQYFGPGTRLLVL.

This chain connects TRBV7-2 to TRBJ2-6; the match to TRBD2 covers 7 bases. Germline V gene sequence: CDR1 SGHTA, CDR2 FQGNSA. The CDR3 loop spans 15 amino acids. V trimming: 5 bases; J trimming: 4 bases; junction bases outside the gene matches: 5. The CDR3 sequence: CASSPGGVGANVLTF. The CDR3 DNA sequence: TGTGCCAGCAGCCCTGGGGGGGTCGGGGCCAACGTCCTGACTTTC.

The CDR3: CASSLSGNNEQFF. The CDR3, as DNA: TGTGCCAGCAGTCTTAGCGGGAACAATGAGCAGTTCTTC. V usage is TRBV6-5 and J usage is TRBJ2-1; 8 bases align to TRBD2. With 5 bases clipped from V and 5 bases from J, the junction kept 2 bases outside the gene matches. Germline V gene sequence: CDR1 MNHEY, CDR2 SVGAGI. The CDR3 sequence is 13 residues long.

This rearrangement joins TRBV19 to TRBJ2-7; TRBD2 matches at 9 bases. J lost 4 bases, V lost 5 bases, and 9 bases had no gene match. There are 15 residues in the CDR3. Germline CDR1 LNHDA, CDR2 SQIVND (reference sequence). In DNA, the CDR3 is TGTGCCAGTAGTGTTCTAGCGGGATCGATTTACGAGCAGTACTTC. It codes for CASSVLAGSIYEQYF.

CDR3 DNA sequence: TGTGCCACCAGTTGGGCCACCGGGGAGCTGTTTTTT. Translating it yields CATSWATGELFF. The genes are TRBV15 and TRBJ2-2; D uncertain. V lost 6 bases and J lost 4, with 6 bases in between. Germline CDR1 and CDR2: LNHNV and YYDKDF (reference sequence). The CDR3 spans 12 residues.

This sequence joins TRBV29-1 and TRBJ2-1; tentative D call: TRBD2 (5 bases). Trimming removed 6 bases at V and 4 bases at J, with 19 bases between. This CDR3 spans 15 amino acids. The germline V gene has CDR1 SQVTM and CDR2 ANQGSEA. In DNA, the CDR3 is TGCAGCGTAGAGGGTACACAGAGACCATACAATGAGCAGTTCTTC. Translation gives CSVEGTQRPYNEQFF.

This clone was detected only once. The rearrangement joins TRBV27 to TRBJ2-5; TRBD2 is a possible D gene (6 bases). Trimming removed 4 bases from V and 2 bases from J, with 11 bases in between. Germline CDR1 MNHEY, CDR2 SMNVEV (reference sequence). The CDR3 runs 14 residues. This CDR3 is CASSSRDSQETQYF. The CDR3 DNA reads TGTGCCAGCAGTTCCAGGGACTCTCAAGAGACCCAGTACTTC.